This T cell receptor beta chain came from a study of shared clonotypes between healthy human individuals. Trimming took 0 bases from V and 4 from J, leaving 6 bases between them. CDR1 GTSNPN and CDR2 SVGIG come from the germline V gene (reference sequence). The CDR3 length is 13 residues. Broader study findings: Some clonotypes were shared by all four sorted-subset donors, while others were not shared. The non-shared ones had lower generation probabilities than the shared ones. A limitation of the genetic and exposure-history diversity represented arose from few donors.

A word on this clone: What it binds is unknown. Other DNA variants within this sample encode the same CDR3.

Once extracted for a subset, genomic DNA was divided evenly among several immunoSEQ plates. Sequencing used immunoSEQ multiplex PCR; TCRdb keeps in-frame clones, though not all of them. This sample has roughly 2.4 million clones, with about 94% found just once. The sequencing input was naive CD4+ T cells sorted from blood. Indicated subset: CD45RA+ positively selected. This receptor was obtained from a man aged 18 to 35 in good health. The chain couples TRBV30 to TRBJ1-4, with no clear D. The CDR3 coding sequence is TGTGCCTGGAGTGTAGGAGGTAATGAAAAACTGTTTTTT. This sequence encodes CAWSVGGNEKLFF.